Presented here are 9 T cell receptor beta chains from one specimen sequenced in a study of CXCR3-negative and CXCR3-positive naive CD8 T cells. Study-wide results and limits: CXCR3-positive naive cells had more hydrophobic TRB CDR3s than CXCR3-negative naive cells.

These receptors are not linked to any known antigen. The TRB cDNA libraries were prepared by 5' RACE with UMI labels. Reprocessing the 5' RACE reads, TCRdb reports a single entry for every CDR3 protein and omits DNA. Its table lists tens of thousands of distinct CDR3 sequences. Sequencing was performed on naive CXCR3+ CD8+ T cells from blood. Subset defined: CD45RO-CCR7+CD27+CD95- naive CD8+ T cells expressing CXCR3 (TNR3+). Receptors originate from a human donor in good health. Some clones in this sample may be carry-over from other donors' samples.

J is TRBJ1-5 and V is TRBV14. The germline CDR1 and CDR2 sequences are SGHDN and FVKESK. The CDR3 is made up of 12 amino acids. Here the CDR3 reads CASSQTDQPQHF.

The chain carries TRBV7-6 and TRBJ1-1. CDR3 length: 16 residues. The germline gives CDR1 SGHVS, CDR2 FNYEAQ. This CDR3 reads CASSPRTAEGNTEAFF.

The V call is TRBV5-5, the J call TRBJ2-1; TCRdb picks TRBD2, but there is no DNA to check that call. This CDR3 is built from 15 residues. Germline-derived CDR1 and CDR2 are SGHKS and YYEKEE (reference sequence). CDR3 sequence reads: CASSLGGREYNEQFF.

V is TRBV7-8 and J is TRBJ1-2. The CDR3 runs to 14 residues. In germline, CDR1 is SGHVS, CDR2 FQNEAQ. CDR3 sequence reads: CASSLTRKFYGYTF. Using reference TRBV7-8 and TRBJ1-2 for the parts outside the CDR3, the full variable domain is GAGVSQSPRYKVAKRGQDVALRCDPISGHVSLFWYQQALGQGPEFLTYFQNEAQLDKSGLPSDRFFAERPEGSVSTLKIQRTQQEDSAVYLCASSLTRKFYGYTFGSGTRLTVV.

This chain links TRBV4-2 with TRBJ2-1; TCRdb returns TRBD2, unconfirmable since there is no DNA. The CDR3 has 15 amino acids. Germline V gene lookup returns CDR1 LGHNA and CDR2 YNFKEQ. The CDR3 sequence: CASSQDPGINNEQFF.

CDR3 sequence reads: CASSSRLKETQYF. The V call is TRBV12-3 or TRBV12-4, the J call TRBJ2-5. This CDR3 contains 13 residues.

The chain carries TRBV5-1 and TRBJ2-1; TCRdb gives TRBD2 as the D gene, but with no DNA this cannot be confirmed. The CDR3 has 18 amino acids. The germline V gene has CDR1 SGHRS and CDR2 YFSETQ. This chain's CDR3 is CASSLEGLAEFFYNEQFF.

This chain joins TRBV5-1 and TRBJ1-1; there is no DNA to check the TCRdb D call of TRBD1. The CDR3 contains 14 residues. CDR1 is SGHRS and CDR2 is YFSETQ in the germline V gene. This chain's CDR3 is CASSFRESNTEAFF.

CDR3: CASSPLKGTGDTQYF. The chain recombines TRBV27 with TRBJ2-3; the TCRdb D gene call, TRBD1, has no DNA to confirm it. The CDR3 sequence is 15 residues long. The germline V gene has CDR1 MNHEY and CDR2 SMNVEV (reference sequence).